This TCR beta chain was documented in a study of cytomegalovirus exposure and HLA in healthy donors. Assay used: immunoSEQ multiplex PCR; TCRdb lists only in-frame clones, some missing. The table includes fewer than 90,000 clones, roughly 94% detected once. This clone was seen more than once but under ten times. The donors were part of the validation cohort of around 110 subjects. That cohort was separate from the first cohort, which comprised 550 to 750 subjects. Germline V gene sequence: CDR1 MNHEY, CDR2 SVGAGI. The CDR3 extends over 15 amino acids. The J segment lost 3 bases and the V segment lost 3 bases, leaving 6 bases of the junction unmatched.

This clonotype originated in a woman aged 18-29 years in good health and CMV-seronegative. The chain uses TRBV6-5 and TRBJ2-7; 9 nucleotides align to TRBD2. The sequenced sample consisted of PBMCs. CDR3 sequence reads: CASSYLAGSLYEQYF. The CDR3 DNA reads TGTGCCAGCAGTTATCTAGCGGGGAGCCTCTACGAGCAGTACTTC.